These 9 T cell receptor beta chains were all obtained from the same sample, sequenced in a study of blood T cell repertoires in COVID-19. Here immunoSEQ multiplex PCR was the method, and the copy in TCRdb shows in-frame clones only, minus some. The profile shows 140,000 or so clones, roughly 80% of them singletons. Material: peripheral blood. The source of these receptors is a woman aged 65 to 85 with COVID-19, enrolled during active disease.

This clone was seen a single time. The chain has TRBV5-5 and TRBJ2-3, with a weak D call TRBD2 (6 bases). Per the germline V gene, CDR1 is SGHKS and CDR2 is YYEKEE (reference sequence). The germline V and J ends were trimmed by 1 base and 0 bases, with 12 bases remaining between them. CDR3 size: 16 residues. The CDR3: CASSLRTGTSTDTQYF. The CDR3 DNA reads TGTGCCAGCAGCTTGAGGACGGGGACTAGCACAGATACGCAGTATTTT.

The rearrangement links TRBV28 to TRBJ1-2; D gene uncertain. V shed 4 bases and J shed 5 bases, with 14 bases lying between them. The CDR3 is 14 amino acids. Germline loops: CDR1 MDHEN, CDR2 SYDVKM. Here the CDR3 reads CASSSYLSGYGYTF. The CDR3 region has the DNA TGTGCCAGCAGTTCCTATCTTTCAGGATATGGCTACACCTTC.

The CDR3 sequence: CASSDSSTDTQYF. The CDR3 bases are TGTGCCAGCAGCGATTCTAGCACAGATACGCAGTATTTT. The chain has TRBV9 and TRBJ2-3; the D is unclear. This CDR3 comprises 13 residues. Trimming took 3 bases from V and 0 from J, leaving 5 bases between them. In germline, CDR1 is SGDLS, CDR2 YYNGEE.

The chain's CDR3 is CASSQTHDRRQPQHF. CDR3 DNA sequence: TGTGCCAGCAGTCAAACCCACGACAGGCGGCAGCCCCAGCATTTT. This chain joins TRBV6-2 or TRBV6-3 and TRBJ1-5; tentatively, D is TRBD1 (6 bases). The CDR3 is 15 residues long. Germline V CDR1 and CDR2: MNHEY, SVGEGT. Trimming removed 5 bases at V and 7 bases at J, with 18 bases between.

This clone was detected once. This chain connects TRBV2 to TRBJ2-6; D possibly corresponds to TRBD2 (5 bases). Trimming removed 8 bases at V and 2 bases at J, with 13 bases between. In germline, CDR1 is SNHLY, CDR2 FYNNEI. The CDR3 length is 15 residues. The CDR3 nucleotides read TGTGCCAGCCGTTACTCGGGGACTGGGGCCAACGTCCTGACTTTC. Translated: CASRYSGTGANVLTF.

The chain has TRBV29-1 and TRBJ2-2; tentative D call: TRBD1 (7 bases). This CDR3 contains 15 residues. Trimming took 5 bases from V and 0 from J, leaving 13 bases between them. Germline CDR1 and CDR2: SQVTM and ANQGSEA. CDR3: CSVLRGAANTGELFF. The CDR3, as DNA: TGCAGCGTTCTCAGGGGGGCCGCGAACACCGGGGAGCTGTTTTTT.

V and J are TRBV19 and TRBJ2-2; 7 bases fit TRBD1. CDR3 length equals 16 residues. In germline, CDR1 is LNHDA, CDR2 SQIVND (reference sequence). The J segment lost 7 bases and the V segment lost 5 bases, leaving 13 bases of the junction unmatched. Here the CDR3 reads CASSGPGTVADGELFF. CDR3 DNA sequence: TGTGCCAGTAGTGGACCCGGGACAGTCGCGGACGGGGAGCTGTTTTTT.

This chain joins TRBV25-1 and TRBJ1-1, with no clear D. Germline CDR1 reads MGHDK; CDR2 reads SYGVNS. Trimming took off 9 bases at V and 1 base at J, with 15 bases between the two ends. CDR3 length: 14 amino acids. The CDR3 coding sequence is TGTGCCAGTCGGCCCCATTCGGGGAACACTGAAGCTTTCTTT. Its translation: CASRPHSGNTEAFF.

V usage is TRBV21-1 and J usage is TRBJ1-6. TRBV21-1 is a recognized pseudogene. The CDR3 runs to 16 residues. The CDR3 is CASSKGKGPRDSPLHF. CDR3 nucleotide sequence: TGTGCCAGCAGCAAAGGTAAGGGCCCGAGGGATTCACCCCTCCACTTT.